A single sample gave rise to the 26 T cell receptor beta chains below, sequenced in a study of blood T cell repertoires in COVID-19. TCRdb's table, derived via immunoSEQ multiplex PCR, lists solely in-frame clones and lacks some. The sample contains approximately 290,000 clones, 80% to 90% of which appear only once. The sequencing sample was made of PBMCs or T cells enriched from blood (not recorded which). These receptors all stem from a woman aged 25-40 years who had recovered from COVID-19.

This sequence joins TRBV19 and TRBJ1-1, with TRBD1 identical over 7 bases. There are 14 residues in the CDR3. Germline V gives CDR1 LNHDA, CDR2 SQIVND (reference sequence). Germline trimming cut 5 bases from V and 5 bases from J; bases unmatched to any gene: 8. CDR3 sequence: CASSPRGWGTEAFF. CDR3 in DNA: TGTGCCAGTAGTCCCAGGGGGTGGGGTACTGAAGCTTTCTTT.

The rearrangement uses TRBV29-1 and TRBJ1-1, with D perhaps TRBD1 (5 bases). Trimming removed 7 bases at V and 1 base at J, with 13 bases between. The CDR3 covers 13 residues. From germline, CDR1 is SQVTM and CDR2 ANQGSEA. Here the CDR3 reads CSARQSPNTEAFF. CDR3 nucleotide sequence: TGCAGCGCCCGACAGAGCCCGAACACTGAAGCTTTCTTT.

This sequence joins TRBV4-1 and TRBJ1-5; D not certain. The V end lost 1 base, the J end lost 7 bases, and 17 bases lay between the germline ends. This CDR3 contains 16 residues. Germline assignment: CDR1 MGHRA and CDR2 YSYEKL. CDR3 amino acids: CASSQVGRALGQPQHF. The CDR3 bases are TGCGCCAGCAGCCAAGTTGGGAGGGCGCTAGGGCAGCCCCAGCATTTT.

This clone was counted ten times or more. The V gene is TRBV25-1, the J gene TRBJ2-1, with 9 nucleotides matching TRBD2. Per germline, CDR1 MGHDK and CDR2 SYGVNS. Unmatched junction bases numbered 2, after V lost 2 bases and J lost 0 bases. The CDR3 contains 16 residues. The CDR3 nucleotides read TGTGCCAGCAGTGAACTAGCGGGAACCTCCTACAATGAGCAGTTCTTC. This translates into CASSELAGTSYNEQFF.

The chain joins TRBV10-3 to TRBJ1-1; 7 bases agree with TRBD1. Germline CDR1 ENHRY, CDR2 SYGVKD. V shed 10 bases and J 3 bases; nucleotides not matched to a gene: 11. This CDR3 is built from 14 residues. The CDR3 sequence: CATLQTGSHTEAFF. The CDR3 DNA sequence: TGTGCCACCTTGCAGACAGGGTCCCACACTGAAGCTTTCTTT.

The J gene is TRBJ1-6, the V gene TRBV28; 12 bases agree with TRBD1. Germline CDR1 MDHEN, CDR2 SYDVKM. This CDR3 has 17 residues. With 0 bases clipped from V and 8 bases from J, the junction kept 5 bases outside the gene matches. In nucleotides, the CDR3 is TGTGCCAGCAGTTTATGGGGGACAGGGGGCCTCGATTCACCCCTCCACTTT. As protein: CASSLWGTGGLDSPLHF.

The genes are TRBV7-8 and TRBJ1-5; a possible D gene is TRBD1 (5 bases). Germline V gene lookup returns CDR1 SGHVS and CDR2 FQNEAQ. The V gene lost 5 bases and the J gene lost 9 bases, with 11 bases spanning the gap. This CDR3 has 12 residues. CDR3 region: CASSPTGGPQHF. CDR3 DNA: TGTGCCAGCAGCCCCACGGGGGGGCCCCAGCATTTT.

This clone was recorded only once. This chain links TRBV6-5 with TRBJ2-2, with a tentative D call TRBD1 (5 bases). Trimming stripped 5 bases from V and 6 bases from J, with 10 bases between. Germline CDR1 and CDR2: MNHEY and SVGAGI. The CDR3 loop spans 13 amino acids. CDR3 nucleotide sequence: TGTGCCAGCAGTACAGGCGTCCCCGGGGAGCTGTTTTTT. The encoded protein is CASSTGVPGELFF.

The chain employs TRBV28 and TRBJ1-2; D possibly corresponds to TRBD1 (5 bases). CDR1 is MDHEN and CDR2 is SYDVKM in the germline V gene. This CDR3 has 15 residues. With 5 bases removed from V and 4 bases from J, the gap between germline ends came to 17 bases. The CDR3 protein is CASSIRTQTVYGYTF. The CDR3 region has the DNA TGTGCCAGCAGTATCCGGACACAAACGGTCTATGGCTACACCTTC.

In this sample, this clone turned up once. This chain uses TRBV7-9 with TRBJ2-7; 7 nucleotides agree with TRBD1. The V gene end was trimmed by 5 bases and the J gene end by 3 bases; junction bases not matched to a gene: 7. Germline V CDR1 and CDR2: SEHNR, FQNEAQ (reference sequence). This CDR3 region has 14 residues. CDR3 sequence: CASSPEQGSYEQYF. The CDR3 DNA sequence: TGTGCCAGCAGCCCCGAACAGGGGAGCTACGAGCAGTACTTC.

This chain connects TRBV3-1 (or the pseudogene TRBV3-2) to TRBJ2-1; 8 bases are shared with TRBD2. Germline-derived CDR1 and CDR2 are LGHDT and YNNKEL (reference sequence). This CDR3 has 13 amino acids. The V and J ends lost 3 bases and 7 bases, in that order; junction bases with no gene match: 2. The CDR3 protein is CASSHRLANEQFF. The CDR3 coding sequence is TGTGCCAGCAGCCATCGACTAGCGAATGAGCAGTTCTTC.

This chain's CDR3 is CASSALGSGANVLTF. CDR3 DNA sequence: TGTGCCAGCAGCGCACTTGGCTCTGGGGCCAACGTCCTGACTTTC. This chain joins TRBV7-6 and TRBJ2-6; D gene ambiguous. V dropped 5 bases and J dropped 0 bases, with 8 bases sitting between them. The germline CDR1 and CDR2 sequences are SGHVS and FNYEAQ. The CDR3 spans 15 residues.

The chain recombines TRBV11-2 with TRBJ2-7, with D possibly TRBD1 on 5 matching bases. CDR1 and CDR2 from the germline V gene are SGHAT and FQNNGV. The V end lost 1 base, the J end lost 4 bases, and 11 bases lay between the germline ends. The length of the CDR3 is 14 residues. CDR3 DNA sequence: TGTGCCAGCAGCTTAGGACAGAATACGTACGAGCAGTACTTC. The encoded protein is CASSLGQNTYEQYF.

This clone was counted once. The rearrangement links TRBV5-1 to TRBJ2-2; TRBD1 matches at 7 bases. The germline CDR1 and CDR2 sequences are SGHRS and YFSETQ. The CDR3 covers 18 residues. Unmatched junction bases numbered 20, after V lost 4 bases and J lost 8 bases. The CDR3 here is CASSQARQGLIVGGELFF. CDR3 nucleotides: TGCGCCAGCAGCCAGGCACGACAGGGATTGATAGTTGGAGGGGAGCTGTTTTTT.

The genes are TRBV5-1 and TRBJ1-4; D is perhaps TRBD1 (5 bases). The CDR3 is 15 amino acids. Germline values: CDR1 SGHRS, CDR2 YFSETQ. Trimming cost V 5 bases and J 0 bases, with 11 bases left between them. The CDR3 loop reads CASSPPTATNEKLFF. CDR3 DNA sequence: TGCGCCAGCAGTCCACCGACAGCAACTAATGAAAAACTGTTTTTT.

This clone was seen only once. CDR3 in DNA: TGTGCCAGCAGCGTAGATTGGGACAGGGCCTACGAGCAGTACTTC. Translating it yields CASSVDWDRAYEQYF. The chain carries TRBV9 and TRBJ2-7; TRBD1 matches at 9 bases. Germline loops: CDR1 SGDLS, CDR2 YYNGEE. Trimming at V came to 0 bases and at J to 2 bases, leaving 3 bases not matched to a gene. The CDR3 is 15 residues long.

This chain joins TRBV10-2 and TRBJ2-1, with 9 nucleotides matching TRBD2. Germline trimming cut 2 bases from V and 7 bases from J; bases unmatched to any gene: 3. Germline V gene data show CDR1 as WSHSY and CDR2 as SAAADI. The CDR3 sequence is 14 residues long. CDR3 nucleotides: TGCGCCAGCAGTGAGGCGGGGGGGCAGAATGAGCAGTTCTTC. Protein sequence: CASSEAGGQNEQFF.

The gene calls are TRBV3-1 (or the pseudogene TRBV3-2) and TRBJ2-2; TRBD2 matches 9 bases. Per germline, CDR1 LGHDT and CDR2 YNNKEL (reference sequence). V was pared by 0 bases and J by 3 bases, with 5 bases of the junction left unmatched. There are 17 residues in the CDR3. This chain's CDR3 is CASSQEGGRADTGELFF. CDR3 in DNA: TGTGCCAGCAGCCAAGAAGGCGGGAGGGCGGACACCGGGGAGCTGTTTTTT.

The rearrangement links TRBV30 to TRBJ1-4, with TRBD1 identical over 9 bases. With V trimmed by 3 bases and J by 10 bases, 18 bases remained unmatched. This CDR3 spans 17 amino acids. Germline V gene data show CDR1 as GTSNPN and CDR2 as SVGIG (reference sequence). For the CDR3, the DNA is TGTGCCTGGAGCACAGGGGGCCTAAGGATTTTCGATGGAAAACTGTTTTTT. Translation gives CAWSTGGLRIFDGKLFF.

This clone appeared a few times. The rearrangement links TRBV19 to TRBJ1-3; D not resolved. CDR1 is LNHDA, CDR2 SQIVND, per germline (reference sequence). This CDR3 is 15 amino acids long. With 3 bases removed from V and 0 bases from J, the gap between germline ends came to 9 bases. CDR3 DNA sequence: TGTGCCAGTAGTATGCCCAGAACCTCTGGAAACACCATATATTTT. Translating it yields CASSMPRTSGNTIYF.

V is TRBV7-7 and J is TRBJ2-1; no clear D. Trimming removed 7 bases at V and 0 bases at J, with 13 bases between. CDR1 and CDR2 from the germline V gene are SSHAT and FNYEAQ (reference sequence). This CDR3 is 15 amino acids long. CDR3 sequence reads: CASTDNPNSYNEQFF. The CDR3 DNA is TGTGCCAGCACCGACAATCCTAACTCCTACAATGAGCAGTTCTTC.

The CDR3 reads CASRETGGYEQYF. CDR3 coding DNA: TGCGCCAGCAGGGAGACAGGGGGCTACGAGCAGTACTTC. The chain recombines TRBV4-1 with TRBJ2-7, with 9 bases identical to TRBD1. The CDR3 runs to 13 residues. CDR1 is MGHRA and CDR2 is YSYEKL in the germline V gene. V shed 6 bases, J shed 3 bases, and the junction held 3 bases outside the gene matches.

This chain connects TRBV27 to TRBJ2-7; weak D call: TRBD1 (6 bases). Germline lookup yields CDR1 MNHEY and CDR2 SMNVEV (reference sequence). This CDR3 comprises 16 residues. The germline V and J ends were trimmed by 6 bases and 5 bases, with 23 bases remaining between them. In DNA, the CDR3 is TGTGCCAGCAGACCTTTTACAGGGTTTGCTGTCCACGAGCAGTACTTC. This translates into CASRPFTGFAVHEQYF.

The genes are TRBV28 and TRBJ2-5, with D tentatively TRBD1 (6 bases). Trimming removed 6 bases at V and 0 bases at J, with 11 bases between. The CDR3 sequence is 14 residues long. CDR1 MDHEN and CDR2 SYDVKM come from the germline V gene. Written as DNA, the CDR3 is TGTGCCAGCAGCCCTAACAGGGACCAAGAGACCCAGTACTTC. Protein product: CASSPNRDQETQYF.

V gene TRBV6-5 combines with J gene TRBJ1-1; a possible D gene is TRBD1 (5 bases). Trimming left V 6 bases short and J 2 bases short, with 13 bases between. The germline V gene has CDR1 MNHEY and CDR2 SVGAGI. The CDR3 is 14 amino acids. The DNA of the CDR3 is TGTGCCAGCAGGGGCGGGGGGGGAAACACTGAAGCTTTCTTT. Encoded protein: CASRGGGGNTEAFF.

A few counts support this clone. The rearrangement uses TRBV28 and TRBJ1-2; D call uncertain. Germline-derived CDR1 and CDR2 are MDHEN and SYDVKM. This CDR3 has 13 residues. Deletions cut 4 bases from V and 4 bases from J, with 10 bases between. CDR3: CASSSGGRYGYTF. In nucleotides, the CDR3 is TGTGCCAGCAGTTCTGGCGGTCGCTATGGCTACACCTTC.